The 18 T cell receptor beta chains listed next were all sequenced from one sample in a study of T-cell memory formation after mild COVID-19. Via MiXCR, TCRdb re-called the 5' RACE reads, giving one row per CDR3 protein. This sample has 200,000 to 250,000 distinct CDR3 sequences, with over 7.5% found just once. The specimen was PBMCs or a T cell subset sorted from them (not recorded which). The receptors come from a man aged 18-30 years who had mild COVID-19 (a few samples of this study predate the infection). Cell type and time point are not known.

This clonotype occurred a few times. The CDR3: CASSFGTGIGYTF. Written as DNA, the CDR3 is TGCGCCAGCAGCTTCGGGACAGGGATTGGCTACACCTTC. The V gene is TRBV5-1, the J gene TRBJ1-2; TRBD1 matches at 9 bases. The CDR3 has 13 residues. CDR1 SGHRS and CDR2 YFSETQ come from the germline V gene. With 2 bases clipped from V and 7 bases from J, the junction kept 3 bases outside the gene matches.

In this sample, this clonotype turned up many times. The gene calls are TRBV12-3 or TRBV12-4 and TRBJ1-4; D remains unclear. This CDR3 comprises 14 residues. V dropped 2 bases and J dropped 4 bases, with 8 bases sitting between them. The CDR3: CASSLQAINEKLFF. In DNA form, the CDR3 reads TGTGCCAGCAGTTTACAGGCGATTAATGAAAAACTGTTTTTT.

The DNA for the CDR3 is TGTGCCAGCAGTATGGCTAGCACAGATACGCAGTATTTT. Residues: CASSMASTDTQYF. The genes are TRBV3-1 and TRBJ2-3; no clear D gene. V was cut by 6 bases and J by 0 bases, with 7 bases left in between. CDR1 and CDR2 from the germline V gene are LGHDT and YNNKEL (reference sequence). This CDR3 comprises 13 residues.

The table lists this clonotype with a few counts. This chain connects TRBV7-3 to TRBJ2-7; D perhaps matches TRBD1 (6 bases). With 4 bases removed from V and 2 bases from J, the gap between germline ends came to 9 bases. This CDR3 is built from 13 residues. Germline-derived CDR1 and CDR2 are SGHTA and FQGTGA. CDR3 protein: CASSSGQPYEQYF. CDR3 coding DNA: TGTGCCAGCAGCTCCGGACAGCCCTACGAGCAGTACTTC. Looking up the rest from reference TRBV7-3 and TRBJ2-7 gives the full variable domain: GAGVSQTPSNKVTEKGKYVELRCDPISGHTALYWYRQSLGQGPEFLIYFQGTGAADDSGLPNDRFFAVRPEGSVSTLKIQRTERGDSAVYLCASSSGQPYEQYFGPGTRLTVT.

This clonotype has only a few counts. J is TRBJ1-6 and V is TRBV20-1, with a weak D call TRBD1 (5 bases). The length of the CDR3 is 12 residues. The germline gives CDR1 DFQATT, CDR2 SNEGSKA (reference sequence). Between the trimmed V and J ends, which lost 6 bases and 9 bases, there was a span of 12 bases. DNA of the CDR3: TGCAGTGCGAGACGACAGAGTTCACCCCTCCACTTT. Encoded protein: CSARRQSSPLHF.

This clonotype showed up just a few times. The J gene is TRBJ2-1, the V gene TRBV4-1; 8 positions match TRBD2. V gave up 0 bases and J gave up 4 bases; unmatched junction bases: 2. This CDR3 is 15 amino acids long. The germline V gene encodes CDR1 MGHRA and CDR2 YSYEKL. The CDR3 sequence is CASSQELAAYNEQFF. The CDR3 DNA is TGCGCCAGCAGCCAAGAACTAGCGGCATACAATGAGCAGTTCTTC.

The CDR3 sequence: CASTSFVPYGYTF. DNA for the CDR3: TGTGCCAGCACCTCATTCGTTCCCTATGGCTACACCTTC. The gene calls are TRBV28 and TRBJ1-2; no reliable D call. The CDR3 spans 13 residues. The germline V gene encodes CDR1 MDHEN and CDR2 SYDVKM. V was trimmed by 7 bases and J by 4 bases, leaving 13 bases between them.

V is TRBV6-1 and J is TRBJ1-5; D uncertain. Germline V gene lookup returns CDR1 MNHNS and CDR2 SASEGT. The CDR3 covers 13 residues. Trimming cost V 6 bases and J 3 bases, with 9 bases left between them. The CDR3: CASRSSFNQPQHF. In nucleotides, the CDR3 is TGTGCCAGCAGAAGTAGTTTCAATCAGCCCCAGCATTTT.

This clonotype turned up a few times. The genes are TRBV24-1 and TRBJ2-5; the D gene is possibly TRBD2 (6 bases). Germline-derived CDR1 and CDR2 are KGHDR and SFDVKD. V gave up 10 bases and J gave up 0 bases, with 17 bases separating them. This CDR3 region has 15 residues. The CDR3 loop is CATVGRTGNQETQYF. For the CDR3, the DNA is TGTGCCACGGTGGGGAGGACGGGGAACCAAGAGACCCAGTACTTC.

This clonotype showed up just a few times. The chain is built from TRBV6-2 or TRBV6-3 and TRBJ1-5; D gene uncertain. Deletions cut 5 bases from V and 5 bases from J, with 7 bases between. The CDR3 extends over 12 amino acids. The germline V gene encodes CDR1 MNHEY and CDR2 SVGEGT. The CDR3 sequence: CASSPDYQPQHF. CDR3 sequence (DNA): TGTGCCAGCAGTCCAGATTATCAGCCCCAGCATTTT.

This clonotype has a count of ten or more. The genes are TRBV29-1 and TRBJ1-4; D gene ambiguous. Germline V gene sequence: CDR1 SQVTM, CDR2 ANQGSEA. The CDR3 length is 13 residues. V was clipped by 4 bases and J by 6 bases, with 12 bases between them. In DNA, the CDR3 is TGCAGCGTTGGACGGGGTATGGATGAAAAACTGTTTTTT. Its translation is CSVGRGMDEKLFF. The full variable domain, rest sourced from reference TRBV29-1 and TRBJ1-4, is SAVISQKPSRDICQRGTSLTIQCQVDSQVTMMFWYRQQPGQSLTLIATANQGSEATYESGFVIDKFPISRPNLTFSTLTVSNMSPEDSSIYLCSVGRGMDEKLFFGSGTQLSVL.

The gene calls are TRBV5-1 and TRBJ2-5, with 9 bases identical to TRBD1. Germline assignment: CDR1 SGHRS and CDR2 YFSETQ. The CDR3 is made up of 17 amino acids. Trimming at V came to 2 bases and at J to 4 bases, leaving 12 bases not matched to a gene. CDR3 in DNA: TGCGCCAGCAGCTTCCCCCCTGGTGGACAGGGGATAGAGACCCAGTACTTC. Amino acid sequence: CASSFPPGGQGIETQYF.

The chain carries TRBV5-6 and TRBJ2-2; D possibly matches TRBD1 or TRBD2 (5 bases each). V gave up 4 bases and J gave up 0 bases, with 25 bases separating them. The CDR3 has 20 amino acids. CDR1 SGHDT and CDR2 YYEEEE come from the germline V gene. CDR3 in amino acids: CASSPLVGDALLANTGELFF. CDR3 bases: TGTGCCAGCAGCCCGTTGGTGGGGGATGCTCTACTGGCGAACACCGGGGAGCTGTTTTTT.

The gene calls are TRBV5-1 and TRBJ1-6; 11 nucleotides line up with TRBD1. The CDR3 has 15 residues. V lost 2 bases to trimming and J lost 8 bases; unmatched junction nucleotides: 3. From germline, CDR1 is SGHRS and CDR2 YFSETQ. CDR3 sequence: CASSFKGQGDSPLHF. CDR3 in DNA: TGCGCCAGCAGCTTTAAGGGACAGGGGGATTCACCCCTCCACTTT.

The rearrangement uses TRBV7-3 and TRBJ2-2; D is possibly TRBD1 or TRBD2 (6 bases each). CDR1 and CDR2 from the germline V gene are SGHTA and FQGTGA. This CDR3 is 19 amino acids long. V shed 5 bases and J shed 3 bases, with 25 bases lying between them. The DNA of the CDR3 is TGTGCCAGCAGCAAATATCCCCTAGGCGGTGGGGGGCACACCGGGGAGCTGTTTTTT. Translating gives CASSKYPLGGGGHTGELFF.

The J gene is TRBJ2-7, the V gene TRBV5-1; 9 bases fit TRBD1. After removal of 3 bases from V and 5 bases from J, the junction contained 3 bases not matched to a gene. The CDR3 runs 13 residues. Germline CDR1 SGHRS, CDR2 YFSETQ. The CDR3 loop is CASSWDRVNEQYV. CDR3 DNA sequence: TGCGCCAGCAGCTGGGACAGGGTCAACGAGCAGTACGTC.

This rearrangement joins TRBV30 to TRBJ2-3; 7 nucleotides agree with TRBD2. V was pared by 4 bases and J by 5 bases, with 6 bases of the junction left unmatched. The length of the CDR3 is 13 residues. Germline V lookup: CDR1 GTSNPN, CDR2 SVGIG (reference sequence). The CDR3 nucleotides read TGTGCCTGGATGGGGGGGGGAGGAGATACGCAGTATTTT. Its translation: CAWMGGGGDTQYF.

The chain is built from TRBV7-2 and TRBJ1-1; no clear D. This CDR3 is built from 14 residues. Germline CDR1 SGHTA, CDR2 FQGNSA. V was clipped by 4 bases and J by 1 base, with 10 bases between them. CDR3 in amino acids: CASSSRVGNTEAFF. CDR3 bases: TGTGCCAGCAGCTCTCGCGTGGGGAACACTGAAGCTTTCTTT.